These T cell receptor beta chains were read from a single sample in a study of cytomegalovirus exposure and HLA in healthy donors. Profiled with immunoSEQ multiplex PCR; TCRdb holds only in-frame clones, not every one. The table includes under 250,000 clones, roughly 83% detected once. Sequenced input: PBMCs. All receptors derive from a woman aged 18-30 years in good health and CMV-seronegative. Each CDR3 is given with its conserved first and last residue. Fields, in order: V gene, D gene, clone size, CDR3 length, J gene, CDR3 DNA, CDR3 protein. The D gene is left open where the match is weak. Not all rows give a size; the values are once, few, many and, for expanded clones, a class.

V gene: TRBV9
D gene: NA
clone size: once
CDR3 length: 13
J gene: TRBJ2-1
CDR3 DNA: TGTGCCAGCAGCGTAGATGGGGGTAATGAGCAGTTCTTC
CDR3 protein: CASSVDGGNEQFF

V gene: TRBV27
D gene: TRBD1
clone size: NA
CDR3 length: 16
J gene: TRBJ2-2
CDR3 DNA: TGTGCCAGCAGTCCCGTAGGACAGGGAGTTGCCGGGGAGCTGTTTTTT
CDR3 protein: CASSPVGQGVAGELFF

V gene: TRBV27
D gene: NA
clone size: NA
CDR3 length: 14
J gene: TRBJ2-1
CDR3 DNA: TGTGCCAGCACCCTCCGGGGGCTCAACAATGAGCAGTTCTTC
CDR3 protein: CASTLRGLNNEQFF

V gene: TRBV27
D gene: NA
clone size: NA
CDR3 length: 12
J gene: TRBJ1-2
CDR3 DNA: TGTGCCAGCTCTGGGGGGGGCTATGGCTACACCTTC
CDR3 protein: CASSGGGYGYTF

V gene: TRBV28
D gene: NA
clone size: once
CDR3 length: 13
J gene: TRBJ2-3
CDR3 DNA: TGTGCCAGCGGGCGTACCCTTACAGATACGCAGTATTTT
CDR3 protein: CASGRTLTDTQYF

V gene: TRBV20-1
D gene: NA
clone size: NA
CDR3 length: 11
J gene: TRBJ2-7
CDR3 DNA: TGCAGTGCTAGTCAGGGCTACGAGCAGTACTTC
CDR3 protein: CSASQGYEQYF

V gene: TRBV18
D gene: TRBD2
clone size: few
CDR3 length: 15
J gene: TRBJ2-2
CDR3 DNA: TGTGCCAGCTCACCGACCGGGGGGTTCACCGGGGAGCTGTTTTTT
CDR3 protein: CASSPTGGFTGELFF

V gene: TRBV29-1
D gene: TRBD1
clone size: NA
CDR3 length: 13
J gene: TRBJ1-1
CDR3 DNA: TGCAGCGTGGAAAAGGGACAGGGGCTTGGAGCTTTCTTT
CDR3 protein: CSVEKGQGLGAFF

V gene: TRBV5-1
D gene: TRBD1
clone size: NA
CDR3 length: 16
J gene: TRBJ2-4
CDR3 DNA: TGCGCCAGCAAGCAAGGTCCCGGACAGGGCCAAAACATTCAGTACTTC
CDR3 protein: CASKQGPGQGQNIQYF

V gene: TRBV9
D gene: TRBD1
clone size: NA
CDR3 length: 15
J gene: TRBJ1-1
CDR3 DNA: TGTGCCAGCAGCGCTGACAGGGGGCGAGTCACTGAAGCTTTCTTT
CDR3 protein: CASSADRGRVTEAFF

V gene: TRBV30
D gene: NA
clone size: NA
CDR3 length: 11
J gene: TRBJ1-2
CDR3 DNA: TGTGCCTGGAGTGGGGCACAGGGCTACACCTTC
CDR3 protein: CAWSGAQGYTF

V gene: TRBV10-1
D gene: NA
clone size: NA
CDR3 length: 12
J gene: TRBJ1-5
CDR3 DNA: TGCGCCAGCTCAGACGGGGATCAGCCCCAGCATTTT
CDR3 protein: CASSDGDQPQHF

V gene: TRBV5-5
D gene: NA
clone size: NA
CDR3 length: 14
J gene: TRBJ2-7
CDR3 DNA: TGTGCCAGCAGCTTGATAACCTCACCCTACGAGCAGTACTTC
CDR3 protein: CASSLITSPYEQYF

V gene: TRBV7-9
D gene: TRBD1
clone size: once
CDR3 length: 15
J gene: TRBJ2-2
CDR3 DNA: TGTGCCAGCAGCTTGACAGGGGGAAGGGCCGGGGAGCTGTTTTTT
CDR3 protein: CASSLTGGRAGELFF

V gene: TRBV9
D gene: TRBD1
clone size: NA
CDR3 length: 15
J gene: TRBJ1-3
CDR3 DNA: TGTGCCAGCAGCGATAGCGGACAGGCAGGAAACACCATATATTTT
CDR3 protein: CASSDSGQAGNTIYF

V gene: TRBV29-1
D gene: NA
clone size: NA
CDR3 length: 13
J gene: TRBJ1-1
CDR3 DNA: TGCAGCGTGAGGAATCTAGGAAACACTGAAGCTTTCTTT
CDR3 protein: CSVRNLGNTEAFF

V gene: TRBV28
D gene: NA
clone size: NA
CDR3 length: 16
J gene: TRBJ2-1
CDR3 DNA: TGTGCCAGCAGTTTATTGATGCAGCTTACCTACAATGAGCAGTTCTTC
CDR3 protein: CASSLLMQLTYNEQFF

V gene: TRBV15
D gene: TRBD2
clone size: once
CDR3 length: 17
J gene: TRBJ2-7
CDR3 DNA: TGTGCCACCAGCAGTAGGCTAGCGGGAGGGAGGACCTACGAGCAGTACTTC
CDR3 protein: CATSSRLAGGRTYEQYF

V gene: TRBV6-1
D gene: NA
clone size: NA
CDR3 length: 13
J gene: TRBJ1-1
CDR3 DNA: TGTGCCAGCAGTGAAAGAGTGTGGACTGAAGCTTTCTTT
CDR3 protein: CASSERVWTEAFF

V gene: TRBV6-5
D gene: TRBD1
clone size: NA
CDR3 length: 14
J gene: TRBJ1-2
CDR3 DNA: TGTGCCAGCAGTATAACAGGGGGGAACTATGGCTACACCTTC
CDR3 protein: CASSITGGNYGYTF

V gene: TRBV28
D gene: TRBD1
clone size: NA
CDR3 length: 12
J gene: TRBJ2-7
CDR3 DNA: TGTGCCAGCAGTCGGGACAGCTACGAGCAGTACTTC
CDR3 protein: CASSRDSYEQYF

V gene: TRBV6-1
D gene: TRBD1
clone size: NA
CDR3 length: 15
J gene: TRBJ2-2
CDR3 DNA: TGTGCCAGCAGTGTTTCCGGGACAGGGGCCGGGGAGCTGTTTTTT
CDR3 protein: CASSVSGTGAGELFF

V gene: TRBV10-3
D gene: NA
clone size: NA
CDR3 length: 13
J gene: TRBJ1-2
CDR3 DNA: TGTGCCATCAGTAGCTTAAACCTAAAAGGCTACACCTTC
CDR3 protein: CAISSLNLKGYTF

V gene: TRBV5-1
D gene: TRBD1
clone size: NA
CDR3 length: 15
J gene: TRBJ2-3
CDR3 DNA: TGCGCCAGCAGCTCTGGACAGGCCTCGGGAGATACGCAGTATTTT
CDR3 protein: CASSSGQASGDTQYF

V gene: TRBV5-1
D gene: NA
clone size: NA
CDR3 length: 13
J gene: TRBJ1-1
CDR3 DNA: TGCGCCAGCAGCTTGAGCGGCTATGCAGCGGCTTTCTTT
CDR3 protein: CASSLSGYAAAFF

V gene: TRBV28
D gene: NA
clone size: few
CDR3 length: 15
J gene: TRBJ1-3
CDR3 DNA: TGTGCCAGCAGTTTACCAGGGACCTCTGGAAACACCATATATTTT
CDR3 protein: CASSLPGTSGNTIYF

V gene: TRBV5-1
D gene: TRBD1
clone size: NA
CDR3 length: 20
J gene: TRBJ1-4
CDR3 DNA: TGCGCCAGCAGCGGAACCGGGACAGGGGCCCCGATTGGCTCTAATGAAAAACTGTTTTTT
CDR3 protein: CASSGTGTGAPIGSNEKLFF

V gene: TRBV7-9
D gene: NA
clone size: NA
CDR3 length: 11
J gene: TRBJ2-1
CDR3 DNA: TGTGCCAGCGTAGCGACCAATGAGCAGTTCTTC
CDR3 protein: CASVATNEQFF

V gene: TRBV29-1
D gene: NA
clone size: once
CDR3 length: 12
J gene: TRBJ1-1
CDR3 DNA: TGCAGCGTTGAACTAGCGAACACTGAAGCTTTCTTT
CDR3 protein: CSVELANTEAFF

V gene: TRBV13
D gene: TRBD2
clone size: NA
CDR3 length: 14
J gene: TRBJ2-1
CDR3 DNA: TGTGCCAGCAGTTTTGTGGGAGGGCTCGATGAGCAGTTCTTC
CDR3 protein: CASSFVGGLDEQFF

V gene: TRBV6-1
D gene: NA
clone size: few
CDR3 length: 14
J gene: TRBJ2-7
CDR3 DNA: TGTGCCAGCAGTGGCTGGATAGCATCCTACGAGCAGTACTTC
CDR3 protein: CASSGWIASYEQYF

V gene: TRBV5-6
D gene: NA
clone size: NA
CDR3 length: 15
J gene: TRBJ1-1
CDR3 DNA: TGTGCCAGCAGCGTCGGCAGGGGTTGGAACACTGAAGCTTTCTTT
CDR3 protein: CASSVGRGWNTEAFF

V gene: TRBV5-1
D gene: TRBD1
clone size: NA
CDR3 length: 16
J gene: TRBJ2-3
CDR3 DNA: TGCGCCAGCAGCTATGACGGACAGGGCTTCACAGATACGCAGTATTTT
CDR3 protein: CASSYDGQGFTDTQYF

V gene: TRBV15
D gene: TRBD2
clone size: NA
CDR3 length: 15
J gene: TRBJ2-1
CDR3 DNA: TGTGCCACCAGCAGCGGGACTAGCGGTTACAATGAGCAGTTCTTC
CDR3 protein: CATSSGTSGYNEQFF

V gene: TRBV30
D gene: TRBD2
clone size: NA
CDR3 length: 16
J gene: TRBJ2-5
CDR3 DNA: TGTGCCTGGAATTCGTGGGGATTAGCGGGGGATGTGGCCCAGTACTTC
CDR3 protein: CAWNSWGLAGDVAQYF

V gene: TRBV19
D gene: NA
clone size: NA
CDR3 length: 16
J gene: TRBJ2-2
CDR3 DNA: TGTGCCAGTAGTCCCAAGAGGAGGAGGAACACCGGGGAGCTGTTTTTT
CDR3 protein: CASSPKRRRNTGELFF

V gene: TRBV9
D gene: NA
clone size: NA
CDR3 length: 14
J gene: TRBJ2-7
CDR3 DNA: TGTGCCAGCAGCGTAGGACCAGAGAGCTACGAGCAGTACTTC
CDR3 protein: CASSVGPESYEQYF

V gene: TRBV7-3
D gene: TRBD1
clone size: NA
CDR3 length: 16
J gene: TRBJ2-7
CDR3 DNA: TGTGCCAGCAGCTTAGGGGACAGGGGGGAGTCCTACGAGCAGTACTTC
CDR3 protein: CASSLGDRGESYEQYF

V gene: TRBV9
D gene: NA
clone size: NA
CDR3 length: 14
J gene: TRBJ2-5
CDR3 DNA: TGTGCCAGCAGCGCTAGCGCCAACCAAGAGACCCAGTACTTC
CDR3 protein: CASSASANQETQYF

V gene: TRBV2
D gene: TRBD1
clone size: NA
CDR3 length: 14
J gene: TRBJ2-3
CDR3 DNA: TGTGCCAGCAGGATCAACATGGACAGGGGCTCCAAGTATTTT
CDR3 protein: CASRINMDRGSKYF

V gene: TRBV6-1
D gene: TRBD2
clone size: NA
CDR3 length: 15
J gene: TRBJ2-5
CDR3 DNA: TGTGCCAGCAGTGCCTTAGCGGGGGGCCCCGGGACCCAGTACTTC
CDR3 protein: CASSALAGGPGTQYF

V gene: TRBV2
D gene: TRBD1
clone size: once
CDR3 length: 14
J gene: TRBJ1-2
CDR3 DNA: TGTGCCAGCACCGGGACAGGGTACAACTATGGCTACACCTTC
CDR3 protein: CASTGTGYNYGYTF

V gene: TRBV6-4
D gene: NA
clone size: NA
CDR3 length: 15
J gene: TRBJ2-3
CDR3 DNA: TGTGCCAGCAGTGACCGCGGGGAATTTACAGATACGCAGTATTTT
CDR3 protein: CASSDRGEFTDTQYF

V gene: TRBV5-1
D gene: NA
clone size: once
CDR3 length: 13
J gene: TRBJ2-7
CDR3 DNA: TGCGCCAGCAGCCCGGGGCCTTCCTACGAGCAGTACTTC
CDR3 protein: CASSPGPSYEQYF

V gene: TRBV5-1
D gene: NA
clone size: NA
CDR3 length: 13
J gene: TRBJ2-5
CDR3 DNA: TGCGCCAGCAGCTTGGACAGCCAAGAGACCCAGTACTTC
CDR3 protein: CASSLDSQETQYF

V gene: TRBV10-3
D gene: NA
clone size: NA
CDR3 length: 15
J gene: TRBJ2-3
CDR3 DNA: TGTGCCATCGGAGGGCCCGGGACGAGCCTGCCGGCGCAGTATTTT
CDR3 protein: CAIGGPGTSLPAQYF

V gene: TRBV30
D gene: TRBD1
clone size: NA
CDR3 length: 14
J gene: TRBJ2-2
CDR3 DNA: TGTGCCTTGACCGGGACAGGGGACACCGGGGAGCTGTTTTTT
CDR3 protein: CALTGTGDTGELFF

V gene: TRBV5-1
D gene: NA
clone size: NA
CDR3 length: 14
J gene: TRBJ1-1
CDR3 DNA: TGCGCCAGCAGCCTAACGACAGGGAACACTGAAGCTTTCTTT
CDR3 protein: CASSLTTGNTEAFF

V gene: TRBV2
D gene: NA
clone size: NA
CDR3 length: 16
J gene: TRBJ2-2
CDR3 DNA: TGTGCCAGCAGTGAGTCGGGGACCAAGAACACCGGGGAGCTGTTTTTT
CDR3 protein: CASSESGTKNTGELFF

V gene: TRBV6-1
D gene: NA
clone size: NA
CDR3 length: 15
J gene: TRBJ2-5
CDR3 DNA: TGTGCCAGCATTCACTTGGGGGCTGGCCAAGAGACCCAGTACTTC
CDR3 protein: CASIHLGAGQETQYF

V gene: TRBV5-1
D gene: NA
clone size: NA
CDR3 length: 16
J gene: TRBJ1-3
CDR3 DNA: TGCGCCAGCAGCTTGGGGGGGACCGCCTCTGGAAACACCATATATTTT
CDR3 protein: CASSLGGTASGNTIYF

V gene: TRBV5-1
D gene: NA
clone size: NA
CDR3 length: 13
J gene: TRBJ1-2
CDR3 DNA: TGCGCCAGCAGCTCTGGATCCCAAGGGGGCTACACCTTC
CDR3 protein: CASSSGSQGGYTF

V gene: TRBV4-1
D gene: NA
clone size: few
CDR3 length: 18
J gene: TRBJ1-6
CDR3 DNA: TGCGCCAGCAGCCAAGAAGGACTGCTATATGGGGATAATTCACCCCTCCACTTT
CDR3 protein: CASSQEGLLYGDNSPLHF

V gene: TRBV7-6
D gene: TRBD1
clone size: NA
CDR3 length: 15
J gene: TRBJ2-1
CDR3 DNA: TGTGCCAGCAGTACGACAGGGGGGTCCTACAATGAGCAGTTCTTC
CDR3 protein: CASSTTGGSYNEQFF